This TCR beta chain was obtained from a study of blood T cell repertoires in COVID-19. The authors' processing: The authors estimated nucleated cell counts from reference gene primer amplification. TCRdb keeps only in-frame clones here, not all; method: immunoSEQ multiplex PCR. V, J and clone size were drawn from that table, and D and trimming were deduced from the DNA. This table has around 430,000 clones, 87% appearing once. This TCR came from a woman between 50 and 59 years old who had recovered from COVID-19. The sequenced sample consisted of PBMCs or T cells enriched from blood (not recorded which).

The CDR3 bases are TGCGCCAGCAGCTTGGGGACAGGGGGCCGCACTGAAGCTTTCTTT. Protein product: CASSLGTGGRTEAFF. The chain recombines TRBV5-1 with TRBJ1-1; 11 nucleotides agree with TRBD1. The V and J ends lost 0 bases and 4 bases, in that order; junction bases with no gene match: 2. Germline lookup yields CDR1 SGHRS and CDR2 YFSETQ. This CDR3 has 15 amino acids.